This entry lists 10 T cell receptor beta chains sequenced from one sample in a study of regulatory T cells in long-lasting Graves disease. This sample's time point: persistent/refractory GD, antithyroid drugs over 5 years with positive TRAb. TCR sequences were obtained from RNA taken from PBMCs. Libraries of TCR beta came from iRepertoire HTBI primers plus Arm-PCR of CDR3 regions. Using its own MiXCR run on the multiplex PCR reads, TCRdb lists one record per CDR3 protein. Here the sample spans more than 350,000 distinct CDR3 sequences, approximately 22% being singletons. The sequenced sample was peripheral blood mononuclear cells (PBMCs), obtained when the disease was refractory, from a patient treated with antithyroid drugs. The receptors were sampled from a female donor with Graves disease.

This clonotype was observed at least ten times. This chain uses TRBV28 with TRBJ2-1; 11 bases match TRBD2. Germline V gives CDR1 MDHEN, CDR2 SYDVKM. The ends lost 8 bases at V and 7 bases at J; junction bases unmatched: 4. The CDR3 totals 13 residues. CDR3 amino acids: CASGTSGGNEQFF. Written as DNA, the CDR3 is TGTGCCAGCGGGACTAGCGGAGGGAATGAGCAGTTCTTC. The complete variable domain, with remaining parts taken from reference TRBV28 and TRBJ2-1, reads DVKVTQSSRYLVKRTGEKVFLECVQDMDHENMFWYRQDPGLGLRLIYFSYDVKMKEKGDIPEGYSVSREKKERFSLILESASTNQTSMYLCASGTSGGNEQFFGPGTRLTVL.

This clonotype appeared many times. The chain recombines TRBV2 with TRBJ2-2; 10 bases are a match to TRBD2. This CDR3 has 14 amino acids. CDR1 is SNHLY, CDR2 FYNNEI, per germline. V was pared by 8 bases and J by 10 bases, with 10 bases of the junction left unmatched. The CDR3: CASLSGRIGVELFF. DNA for the CDR3: TGTGCCAGCCTTAGCGGGAGGATCGGAGTGGAGCTGTTTTTT.

The V and J genes are TRBV20-1 and TRBJ1-5; 7 positions match TRBD1. The ends lost 5 bases at V and 7 bases at J; junction bases unmatched: 5. The germline V gene has CDR1 DFQATT and CDR2 SNEGSKA (reference sequence). The length of the CDR3 is 12 residues. DNA of the CDR3: TGCAGTGCTGAGGGGGCCGGACAGCCCCAGCATTTT. Its protein is CSAEGAGQPQHF.

This clonotype was counted many times. The chain links TRBV12-3 or TRBV12-4 to TRBJ1-2, with 12 bases aligning to TRBD1. The CDR3 length is 15 residues. V lost 6 bases, J lost 7 bases, and 9 bases stayed unmatched. The DNA for the CDR3 is TGTGCCAGCAGGTTGGCCGGGACAGGGGGCAGTGGCTACACCTTC. This encodes CASRLAGTGGSGYTF.

Details on this clonotype: The germline gene is not matched at one end of the junction; a read error may be the cause. V is TRBV18 and J is TRBJ2-5; possibly TRBD1 or TRBD2 for D (6 bases each). The CDR3 sequence is 15 residues long. The germline V gene has CDR1 KGHSH and CDR2 LQKENI. The CDR3 bases are TGTGCCAGCTCACCAGGGTCGGGGGCCCAAGGGACCCAGTACTTC. Translated, it gives CASSPGSGAQGTQYF.

The chain carries TRBV20-1 and TRBJ2-2; TRBD2 might be the D (5 bases). Germline CDR1 reads DFQATT; CDR2 reads SNEGSKA (reference sequence). The CDR3 is 11 amino acids. V lost 6 bases to trimming and J lost 5 bases, with 7 bases between them. This CDR3 reads CSAAETGELFF. In nucleotides, the CDR3 is TGCAGTGCAGCGGAAACCGGGGAGCTGTTTTTT.

The CDR3 region has the DNA TGTGCCAGCAGCCCCGGGAGTGGCGGCAATGAGCAGTTCTTC. This encodes CASSPGSGGNEQFF. This chain joins TRBV3-1 and TRBJ2-1, with TRBD2 as a possible D gene (6 bases). Germline CDR1 and CDR2: LGHDT and YNNKEL (reference sequence). V lost 4 bases and J 6 bases, leaving 13 bases between the germline ends. The CDR3 is 14 amino acids.

This clonotype was found many times. The chain employs TRBV12-3 or TRBV12-4 and TRBJ2-5; TRBD1 aligns across 7 bases. CDR3 size: 15 residues. V was pared by 1 base and J by 2 bases, with 4 bases of the junction left unmatched. The CDR3 nucleotides read TGTGCCAGCAGTTTAGAGGGGGCGCAACAAGAGACCCAGTACTTC. This gives the protein CASSLEGAQQETQYF.

This clonotype was seen at least ten times. This chain links TRBV5-1 with TRBJ2-6; 7 positions match TRBD1. CDR3 length equals 17 residues. With V trimmed by 3 bases and J by 2 bases, 8 bases remained unmatched. The germline gives CDR1 SGHRS, CDR2 YFSETQ. The chain's CDR3 is CASSSGTETAGANVLTF. DNA for the CDR3: TGCGCCAGCAGCTCCGGGACAGAGACCGCTGGGGCCAACGTCCTGACTTTC.

This clonotype was found a few times. This chain connects TRBV5-6 to TRBJ1-1; D unclear. This CDR3 has 15 residues. V was clipped by 2 bases and J by 0 bases, with 11 bases between them. Germline V gene data show CDR1 as SGHDT and CDR2 as YYEEEE. In nucleotides, the CDR3 is TGTGCCAGCAGCTTCAAAAGCTACTTGAACACTGAAGCTTTCTTT. This codes for CASSFKSYLNTEAFF.